This passage covers 4 T cell receptor beta chains from one sample sequenced in a study of early stage breast cancer tumors (dated by TCRdb to 2016 to 2017). The method was the immunoSEQ multiplex PCR assay. Not all clones reach the TCRdb copy of this immuneACCESS table, which keeps in-frame sequences only. Checked studies attribute under half of the gap to unresolved V genes and leave the rest unexplained. A total of 25,000 to 35,000 clones appear in this sample, 80% of them only once. The top ten constitute roughly 12% of the sample. Sequenced sample: blood. Receptor source: a person between 60 and 69 years old with breast cancer.

V usage is TRBV19 and J usage is TRBJ2-3, with a possible D match to TRBD1 (5 bases). Trimming stripped 4 bases from V and 6 bases from J, with 14 bases between. Per the germline V gene, CDR1 is LNHDA and CDR2 is SQIVND (reference sequence). The CDR3 is 14 amino acids. This chain's CDR3 is CASSRGLLRDTQYF. CDR3 DNA: TGTGCCAGTAGTAGGGGCTTGCTAAGGGATACGCAGTATTTT.

The V gene is TRBV2, the J gene TRBJ2-3, with 12 bases that match TRBD2. The germline CDR1 and CDR2 sequences are SNHLY and FYNNEI. This CDR3 contains 16 residues. The J segment lost 1 base and the V segment lost 5 bases, leaving 4 bases of the junction unmatched. The CDR3 bases are TGTGCCAGCAGTCGGCTAGCGGGAGGGCGCACAGATACGCAGTATTTT. Translation: CASSRLAGGRTDTQYF.

This chain joins TRBV6-5 and TRBJ2-5; possibly TRBD2 for D (6 bases). V lost 11 bases and J 5 bases, leaving 12 bases between the germline ends. The CDR3 length is 11 residues. Germline assignment: CDR1 MNHEY and CDR2 SVGAGI. The CDR3 loop reads CAAGSQETQYF. The CDR3 DNA follows: TGTGCCGCGGGGTCCCAGGAGACCCAGTACTTC.

The chain combines TRBV6-5 with TRBJ2-2; 8 bases fit TRBD2. Germline V gives CDR1 MNHEY, CDR2 SVGAGI. Trimming cost V 6 bases and J 2 bases; bases outside gene matches: 5. The CDR3 covers 15 residues. CDR3: CASRSLAGNTGELFF. As DNA, the CDR3 is TGTGCCAGCAGGTCCCTAGCGGGCAACACCGGGGAGCTGTTTTTT.